Detailed here is one T cell receptor beta chain. Its antigen target is currently unknown. No base quality values were provided; no much bigger clone lies one nucleotide off. This sample is drawn from a study of blood T cell repertoires in COVID-19 (dated by TCRdb to the early 2020s). Study-wide context: Collaborator samples came from the United States, Italy and Spain and covered acute and convalescent phases of COVID-19. The prospective study material was composed of cDNA or gDNA derived from T cells, B-cell-depleted T cells, or PBMCs. Deeply sampled blood TCRbeta repertoires from subjects exposed to, actively infected with, or recovered from COVID-19 were included in the dataset. A freely available public database, intended as a resource for researchers studying the immune response to SARS-CoV-2, is where the repertoires were released. The samples were drawn from two sources: the first 160 participants of the ongoing ImmuneRACE study, and 1,254 subjects contributed by 6 global collaborators. The sample metadata nearly always contained a de-identified subject ID, COVID-19 status, age in years and sex. HLA class I and class II types, where available, came from metadata supplied by the sample provider rather than from assay-based typing.

CDR1 is given as LNHDA and CDR2 as SQIVND, both from the germline V gene (reference sequence). From the cysteine through the phenylalanine, the CDR3 covers 13 amino acids. The DNA shown is the 39-base CDR3, in frame from base 1. Trimming leaves V shorter by 4 bases and J shorter by 6 bases, with the junction holding 6 bases beyond the gene matches. Participants in the prospective study were enrolled through a virtual design, were aged about 18 to 90 years, and lived in roughly 24 United States geographic areas. In the prospective study, cohorts were assigned on the basis of participant-reported clinical history obtained from a screening survey and a study questionnaire. Mobile phlebotomists in the prospective study collected whole blood, serum and a nasopharyngeal or oropharyngeal swab from every participant. Over a roughly 2-month period, participants in the prospective study had the option of providing additional blood draws and questionnaires. Before DNA extraction, blood samples from the prospective study were shipped at room temperature or frozen.

Overall study results and their limits: The amount of clinical and demographic metadata varied by source and participant and was provided uncurated.

The immunoSEQ Assay, a bias-controlled multiplex PCR, was used to amplify TCRbeta CDR3 regions from genomic DNA. On the study's bioinformatics: Nucleated cell counts per sample were estimated from amplification of reference gene primers within the assay. To quantify the absolute abundance of each unique TCRbeta CDR3 rearrangement, sequence reads were collapsed and filtered. For each sample, productive Simpson clonality was calculated as the square root of Simpson's diversity index over productive rearrangements. As stored in TCRdb, this immuneACCESS dataset retains in-frame rearrangements with V and J assigned. A fraction of the clones does not appear; measured against another copy, unresolved V genes explain less than half of the discrepancy, and the remainder lacks a known reason. That table is the source of V, J and clone size, and D and trimming were worked out from the DNA. Across this sample there are about 200,000 clones, with around 81% seen only once. Clones ranked in the top ten supply 6.5% to 9% of the sample.

The source material was PBMCs or T cells enriched from blood (not recorded which). The TCR originated in a woman between 40 and 50 years old with acute COVID-19. The rearrangement combines TRBV19 with TRBJ2-7; 7 bases in between match TRBD1. The CDR3 corresponds to CASSSTTGTEQYF. The sequence in DNA is TGTGCCAGTAGTAGCACGACAGGGACCGAGCAGTACTTC.